Listed here is a single TCR beta chain. Germline V lookup: CDR1 WNHNN, CDR2 SYGVQD (reference sequence). The CDR3 extends over 16 amino acids. J gave up 1 base and V 2 bases, and 5 bases lay outside the gene matches. This sample stems from a study of blood T cell repertoires in COVID-19. In the study overall: Whether acute or convalescent, the COVID-19 samples came from the United States, Italy and Spain. Sources were T cells, B-cell-depleted T cells, or PBMCs; the material itself was cDNA or gDNA.

Original data processing: Nucleated cell number was recorded as an estimate derived from reference gene primer amplification. Clones were read by immunoSEQ multiplex PCR, and TCRdb kept only the in-frame ones, dropping some. The V and J calls and the clone size are those of that table, but D and trimming were determined from the DNA. The data hold fewer than 110,000 clones, with about nine tenths observed a single time. The receptor comes from a man aged 45 to 65 with active or convalescent COVID-19. Sequenced sample: peripheral blood. This sequence joins TRBV10-1 and TRBJ2-7; 10 nucleotides agree with TRBD2. CDR3 in DNA: TGCGCCAGCAGTGAGATATCTAGCGGGAGTTCCTACGAGCAGTACTTC. This sequence encodes CASSEISSGSSYEQYF.